This T cell receptor (beta chain) stems from a study of T-cell reconstitution after alpha-beta-depleted transplantation in children. Trimming cost V 8 bases and J 5 bases; bases outside gene matches: 10. This CDR3 has 16 amino acids. Looked up from germline, CDR1 is MNHEY and CDR2 is SVGEGT. Turning to this clonotype: What it binds is not known.

It was with unique molecular identifiers that the TCRbeta library was prepared. TCRdb reanalysed the PCR reads using MiXCR and keeps one entry per CDR3 protein. Among 450,000 to 550,000 distinct CDR3 sequences, approximately 10% were seen once, and the ten largest hold 11% to 15%. Broader study findings: Reportedly, only several hundred clones from non-depleted graft cells drove alpha-beta T-cell counts at about two months. At one year after transplant, newly produced T cells mostly accounted for T-cell counts and diversity. TCRbeta diversity was high at day 60 in some patients (a result of surviving recipient T cells and thymic progenitors).

The origin of this receptor is a female patient between 2 and 15 years old who had a stem cell transplant for aplastic anemia, so the T cells may come from the graft donor. The V and J genes are TRBV6-2 or TRBV6-3 and TRBJ1-5, with 12 bases lining up with TRBD1. The sequenced sample was PBMCs, mostly from graft donor cells, obtained 180 days after TCRalphabeta/CD19-depleted stem cell transplant. CDR3 in DNA: TGTGCCAGCTCCCACCGGGACAGGGGGCACGATCAGCCCCAGCATTTT. It yields the protein CASSHRDRGHDQPQHF.